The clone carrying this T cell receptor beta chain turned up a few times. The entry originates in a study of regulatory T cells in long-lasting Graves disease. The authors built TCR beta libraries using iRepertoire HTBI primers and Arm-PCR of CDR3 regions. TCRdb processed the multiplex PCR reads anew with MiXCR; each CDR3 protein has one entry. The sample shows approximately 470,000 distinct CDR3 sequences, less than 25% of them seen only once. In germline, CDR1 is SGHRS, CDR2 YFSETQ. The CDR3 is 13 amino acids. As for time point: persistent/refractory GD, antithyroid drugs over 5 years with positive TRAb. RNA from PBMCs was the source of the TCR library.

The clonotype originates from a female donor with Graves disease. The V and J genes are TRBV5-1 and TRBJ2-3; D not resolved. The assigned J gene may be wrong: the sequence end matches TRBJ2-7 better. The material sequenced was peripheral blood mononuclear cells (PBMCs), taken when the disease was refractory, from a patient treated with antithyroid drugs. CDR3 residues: CASSSSSAHEQYF. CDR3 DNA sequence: TGCGCCAGCAGCTCCAGCTCAGCACACGAGCAGTACTTC.